This TCR beta chain came from a study of shared clonotypes between healthy human individuals. The CDR3 is 15 residues long. J was trimmed by 3 bases and V by 2 bases; bases with no gene match: 4. Germline CDR1 is MNHNS and CDR2 is SASEGT. Clones were sequenced by immunoSEQ multiplex PCR, and TCRdb holds only the in-frame ones, with some missing. The sample consists of some 1.5 million clones, approximately 98% of them appearing once. A note on this clone: Its antigen remains unknown.

Overall study findings and caveats: About 5.2% was the fraction of naive CD4 clonotypes found shared across a few donors.

This TCR was recovered from a man aged 25 to 45 in good health. Specimen: naive CD4+ T cells sorted from blood. Documented subset: CD45RA+ positively selected. The chain links TRBV6-1 to TRBJ2-7; TRBD2 matches at 10 bases. Here the CDR3 DNA reads TGTGCCAGCAGTGAACTAGCGGGAGCAAACTACGAGCAGTACTTC. Its protein is CASSELAGANYEQYF.